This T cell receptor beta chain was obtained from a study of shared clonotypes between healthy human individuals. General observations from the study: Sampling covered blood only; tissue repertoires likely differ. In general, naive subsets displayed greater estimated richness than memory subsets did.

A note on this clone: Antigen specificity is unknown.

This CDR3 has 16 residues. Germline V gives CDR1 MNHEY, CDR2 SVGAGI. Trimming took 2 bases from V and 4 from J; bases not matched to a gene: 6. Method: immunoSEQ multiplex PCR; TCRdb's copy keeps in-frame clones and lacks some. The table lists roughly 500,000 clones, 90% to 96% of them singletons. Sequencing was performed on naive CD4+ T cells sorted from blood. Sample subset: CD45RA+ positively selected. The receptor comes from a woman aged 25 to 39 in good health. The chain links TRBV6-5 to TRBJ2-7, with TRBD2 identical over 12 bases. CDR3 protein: CASSYLWTSGEYEQYF. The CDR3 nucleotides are TGTGCCAGCAGTTACCTTTGGACTAGCGGGGAATACGAGCAGTACTTC.